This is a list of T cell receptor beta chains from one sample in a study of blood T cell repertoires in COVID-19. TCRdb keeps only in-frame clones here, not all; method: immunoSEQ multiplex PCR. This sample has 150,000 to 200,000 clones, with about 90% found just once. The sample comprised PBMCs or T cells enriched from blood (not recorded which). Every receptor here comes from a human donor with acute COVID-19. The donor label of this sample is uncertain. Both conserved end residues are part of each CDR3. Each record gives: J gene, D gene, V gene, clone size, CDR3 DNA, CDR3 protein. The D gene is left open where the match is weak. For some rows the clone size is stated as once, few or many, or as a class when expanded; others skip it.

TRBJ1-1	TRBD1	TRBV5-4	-	TGTGCTGGGTACGGGACAGAGGGGTCGGGTACTGAAGCTTTCTTT	CAGYGTEGSGTEAFF
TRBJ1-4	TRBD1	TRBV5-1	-	TGCGCCAGCAGCCCAGGGGGTTCAACTAATGAAAAACTGTTTTTT	CASSPGGSTNEKLFF
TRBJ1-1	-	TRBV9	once	TGTGCCAGCAGCGTCGGTGACAGCACGAACACTGAAGCTTTCTTT	CASSVGDSTNTEAFF
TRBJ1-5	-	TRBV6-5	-	TGTGCCAGCAGTTTGCCACGGATACAGGGTAATCAGCCCCAGCATTTT	CASSLPRIQGNQPQHF
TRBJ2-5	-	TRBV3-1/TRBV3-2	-	TGTGCCAGCAGCCAAGAGAGGAGGCTACTTCAAGAGACCCAGTACTTC	CASSQERRLLQETQYF
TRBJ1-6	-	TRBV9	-	TGTGCCAGCAGCGGACTAGGTTCCTCACCCCTCCACTTT	CASSGLGSSPLHF
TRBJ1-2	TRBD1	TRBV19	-	TGTGCCAGTACCCCTCAAGGGGGCAGTGGCTATGGCTACACCTTC	CASTPQGGSGYGYTF
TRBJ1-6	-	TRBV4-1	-	TGCGCCAGCAGCCAAGTCGGATCGGGGGGGGGTTCACCCCTCCACTTT	CASSQVGSGGGSPLHF
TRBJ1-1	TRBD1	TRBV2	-	TGTGCCAGCATCGGAAACAGGGGCGCGGGGACTGAAGCTTTCTTT	CASIGNRGAGTEAFF
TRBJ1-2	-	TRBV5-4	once	TGTGCCAGCAGCTCAGGAAACTATGGCTACACCTTC	CASSSGNYGYTF